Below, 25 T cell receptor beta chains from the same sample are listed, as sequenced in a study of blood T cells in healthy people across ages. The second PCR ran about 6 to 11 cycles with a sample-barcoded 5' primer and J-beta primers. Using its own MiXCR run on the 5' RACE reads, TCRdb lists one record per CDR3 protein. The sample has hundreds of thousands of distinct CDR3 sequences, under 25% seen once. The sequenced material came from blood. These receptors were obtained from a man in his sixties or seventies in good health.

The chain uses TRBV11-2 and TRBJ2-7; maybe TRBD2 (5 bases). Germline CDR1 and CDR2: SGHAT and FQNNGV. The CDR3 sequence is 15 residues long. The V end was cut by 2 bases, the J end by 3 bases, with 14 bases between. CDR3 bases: TGTGCCAGCAGCTTATTAGGTGGGAGAGGCTACGAGCAGTACTTC. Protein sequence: CASSLLGGRGYEQYF.

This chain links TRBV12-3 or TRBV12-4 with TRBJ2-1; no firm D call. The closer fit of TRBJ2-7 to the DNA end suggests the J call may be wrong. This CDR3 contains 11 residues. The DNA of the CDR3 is TGTGCCAGCAACCGTGGGTACGAGCAGTACTTC. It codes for CASNRGYEQYF.

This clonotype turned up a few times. CDR3 DNA sequence: TGCGCCAGCAGCTTAACGTTACGGAACACTGAAGCTTTCTTT. Its translation: CASSLTLRNTEAFF. The chain links TRBV5-1 to TRBJ1-1; D unresolved. The CDR3 sequence is 14 residues long. Germline loops: CDR1 SGHRS, CDR2 YFSETQ. Trimming cost V 2 bases and J 1 base, with 9 bases left between them.

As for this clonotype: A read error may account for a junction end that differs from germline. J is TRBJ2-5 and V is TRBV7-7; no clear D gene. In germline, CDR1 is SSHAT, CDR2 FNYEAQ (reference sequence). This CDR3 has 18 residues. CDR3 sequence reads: CASSLTAHSGVLGETQYF. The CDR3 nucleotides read TGTGCTAGCAGCTTAACGGCCCATAGTGGAGTCTTGGGGGAGACCCAGTACTTC.

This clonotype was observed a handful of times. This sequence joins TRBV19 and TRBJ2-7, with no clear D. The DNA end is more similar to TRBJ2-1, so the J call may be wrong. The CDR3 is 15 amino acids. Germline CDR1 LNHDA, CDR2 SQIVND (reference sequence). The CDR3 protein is CASGPPASVRAEQFF. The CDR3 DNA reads TGTGCCAGTGGCCCCCCGGCCTCCGTACGTGCGGAGCAGTTCTTC.

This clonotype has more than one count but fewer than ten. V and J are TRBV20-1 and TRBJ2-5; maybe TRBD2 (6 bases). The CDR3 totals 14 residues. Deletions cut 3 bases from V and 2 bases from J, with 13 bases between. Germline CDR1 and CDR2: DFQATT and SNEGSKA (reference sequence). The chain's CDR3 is CSASGLGRQETQYF. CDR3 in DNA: TGCAGTGCTAGTGGTTTGGGGAGGCAAGAGACCCAGTACTTC.

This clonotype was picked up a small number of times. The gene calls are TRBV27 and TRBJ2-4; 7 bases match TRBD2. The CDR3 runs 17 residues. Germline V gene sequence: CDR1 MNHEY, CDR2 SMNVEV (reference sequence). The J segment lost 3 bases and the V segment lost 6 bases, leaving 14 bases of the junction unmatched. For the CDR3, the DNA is TGTGCCAGCAGCCAGCAAAACCGGGGGGTTGGCAAAAACATTCAGTACTTC. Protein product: CASSQQNRGVGKNIQYF.

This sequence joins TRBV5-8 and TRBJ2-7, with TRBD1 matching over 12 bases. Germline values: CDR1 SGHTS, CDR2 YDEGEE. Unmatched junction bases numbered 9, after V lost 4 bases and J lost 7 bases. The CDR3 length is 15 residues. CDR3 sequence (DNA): TGTGCCAGCAGCGCTATGGGACAGGGGGCGGGAGAGCAGTACTTC. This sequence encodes CASSAMGQGAGEQYF.

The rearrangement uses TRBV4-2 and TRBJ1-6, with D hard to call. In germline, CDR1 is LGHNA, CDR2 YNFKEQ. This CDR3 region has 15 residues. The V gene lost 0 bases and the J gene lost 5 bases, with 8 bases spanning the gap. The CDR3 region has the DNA TGTGCCAGCAGCCAAGATTCCGCAGATAATTCACCCCTCCACTTT. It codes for CASSQDSADNSPLHF.

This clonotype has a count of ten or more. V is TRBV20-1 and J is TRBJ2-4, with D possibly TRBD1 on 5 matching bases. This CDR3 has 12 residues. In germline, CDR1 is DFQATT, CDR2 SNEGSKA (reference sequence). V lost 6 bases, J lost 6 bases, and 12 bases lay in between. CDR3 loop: CSARPDRNIQYF. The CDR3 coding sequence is TGCAGTGCCCGCCCCGACAGAAACATTCAGTACTTC.

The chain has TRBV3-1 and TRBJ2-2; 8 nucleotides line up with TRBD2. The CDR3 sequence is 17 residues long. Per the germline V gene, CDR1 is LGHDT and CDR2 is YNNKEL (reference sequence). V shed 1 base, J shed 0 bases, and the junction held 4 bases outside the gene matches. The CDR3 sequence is CASSQVAGRANTGELFF. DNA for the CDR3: TGTGCCAGCAGCCAAGTAGCGGGAAGGGCGAACACCGGGGAGCTGTTTTTT. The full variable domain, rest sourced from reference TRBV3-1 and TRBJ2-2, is DTAVSQTPKYLVTQMGNDKSIKCEQNLGHDTMYWYKQDSKKFLKIMFSYNNKELIINETVPNRFSPKSPDKAHLNLHINSLELGDSAVYFCASSQVAGRANTGELFFGEGSRLTVL.

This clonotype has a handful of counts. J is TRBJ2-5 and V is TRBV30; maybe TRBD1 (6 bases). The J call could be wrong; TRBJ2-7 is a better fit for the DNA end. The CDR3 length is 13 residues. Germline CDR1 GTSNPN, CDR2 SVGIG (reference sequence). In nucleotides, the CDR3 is TGTGCCTGGGGATTAGGGGGACCCTACGAGCAGTACTTC. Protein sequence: CAWGLGGPYEQYF.

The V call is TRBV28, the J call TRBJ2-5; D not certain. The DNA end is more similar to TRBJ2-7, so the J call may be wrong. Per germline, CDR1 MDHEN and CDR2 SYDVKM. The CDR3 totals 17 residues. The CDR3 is CASSLFLSWNSSYEQYF. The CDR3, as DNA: TGTGCCAGCAGTTTATTTCTTAGTTGGAACAGCTCCTACGAGCAGTACTTC.

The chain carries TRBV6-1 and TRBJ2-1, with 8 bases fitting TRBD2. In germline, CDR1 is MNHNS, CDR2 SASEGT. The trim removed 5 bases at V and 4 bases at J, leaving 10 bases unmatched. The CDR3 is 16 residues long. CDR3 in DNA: TGTGCCAGCAGTCGTAGGGCTAGCGGGTCGTACAATGAGCAGTTCTTC. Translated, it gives CASSRRASGSYNEQFF.

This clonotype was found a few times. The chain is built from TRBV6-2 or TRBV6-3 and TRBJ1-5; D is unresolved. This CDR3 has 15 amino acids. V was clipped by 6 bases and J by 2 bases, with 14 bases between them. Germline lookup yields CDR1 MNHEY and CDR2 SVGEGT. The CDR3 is CASRSLTGGNQPQHF. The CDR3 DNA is TGTGCCAGCAGATCACTAACCGGGGGCAATCAGCCCCAGCATTTT.

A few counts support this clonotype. CDR3 amino acids: CASSIDRGTSGNTGELFF. CDR3 DNA: TGTGCCAGCAGCATAGACAGGGGGACTAGCGGTAACACCGGGGAGCTGTTTTTT. V and J are TRBV12-3 or TRBV12-4 and TRBJ2-2; 11 nucleotides align to TRBD2. The V segment lost 6 bases and the J segment 2 bases; nucleotides outside the gene matches: 11. The CDR3 loop spans 18 amino acids.

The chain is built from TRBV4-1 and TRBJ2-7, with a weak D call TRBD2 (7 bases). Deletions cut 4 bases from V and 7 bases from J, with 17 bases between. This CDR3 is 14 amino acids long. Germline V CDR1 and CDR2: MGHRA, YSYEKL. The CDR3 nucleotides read TGCGCCAGCAGCCTCCTTGACGGGGGGCGGGAGCAGTACTTC. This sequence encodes CASSLLDGGREQYF.

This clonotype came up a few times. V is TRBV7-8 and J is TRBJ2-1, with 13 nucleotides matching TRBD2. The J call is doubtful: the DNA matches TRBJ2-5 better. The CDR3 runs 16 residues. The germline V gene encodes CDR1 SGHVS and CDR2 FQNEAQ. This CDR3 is CASSATSGRARETQYF. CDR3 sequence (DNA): TGTGCCAGCAGCGCAACTAGCGGGAGGGCCAGAGAGACCCAGTACTTC.

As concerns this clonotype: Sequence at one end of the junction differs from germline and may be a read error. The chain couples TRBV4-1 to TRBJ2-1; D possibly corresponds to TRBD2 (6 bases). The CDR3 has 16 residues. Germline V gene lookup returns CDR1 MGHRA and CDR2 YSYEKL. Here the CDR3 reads CASSQDKLAPNNEQFF. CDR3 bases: TGTGCCAGCAGCCAAGATAAGCTAGCGCCTAACAATGAGCAGTTCTTC.

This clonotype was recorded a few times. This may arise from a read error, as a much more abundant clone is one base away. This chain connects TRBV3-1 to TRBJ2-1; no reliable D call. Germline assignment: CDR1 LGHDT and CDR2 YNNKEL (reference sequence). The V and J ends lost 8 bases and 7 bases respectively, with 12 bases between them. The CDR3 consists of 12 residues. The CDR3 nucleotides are TGTGCCAGCGGCCCTACCAGGAATGAGCAGTTCTTC. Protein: CASGPTRNEQFF.

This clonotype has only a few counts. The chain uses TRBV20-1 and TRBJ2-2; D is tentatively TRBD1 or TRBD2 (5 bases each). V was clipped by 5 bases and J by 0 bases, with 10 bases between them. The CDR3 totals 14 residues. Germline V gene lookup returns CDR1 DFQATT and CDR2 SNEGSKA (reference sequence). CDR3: CSAAGTTNTGELFF. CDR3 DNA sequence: TGCAGTGCTGCCGGGACCACGAACACCGGGGAGCTGTTTTTT.

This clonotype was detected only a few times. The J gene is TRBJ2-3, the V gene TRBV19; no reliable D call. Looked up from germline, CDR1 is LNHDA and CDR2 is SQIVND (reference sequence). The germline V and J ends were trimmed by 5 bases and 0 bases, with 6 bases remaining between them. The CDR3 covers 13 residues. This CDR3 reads CASSAVSTDTQYF. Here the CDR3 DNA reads TGTGCCAGTAGTGCCGTCAGCACAGATACGCAGTATTTT.

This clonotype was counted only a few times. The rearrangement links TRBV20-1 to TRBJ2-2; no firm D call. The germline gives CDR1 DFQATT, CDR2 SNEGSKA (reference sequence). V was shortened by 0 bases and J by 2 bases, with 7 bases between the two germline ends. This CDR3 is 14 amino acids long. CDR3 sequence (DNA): TGCAGTGCTAGAGATGCAGGCAACACCGGGGAGCTGTTTTTT. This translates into CSARDAGNTGELFF.

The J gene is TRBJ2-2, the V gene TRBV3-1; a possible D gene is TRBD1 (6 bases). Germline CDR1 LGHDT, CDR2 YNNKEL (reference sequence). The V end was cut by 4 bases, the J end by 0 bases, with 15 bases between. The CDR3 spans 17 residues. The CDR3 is CASSPTRTASNTGELFF. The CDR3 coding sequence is TGTGCCAGCAGCCCAACTCGGACAGCCTCGAACACCGGGGAGCTGTTTTTT.

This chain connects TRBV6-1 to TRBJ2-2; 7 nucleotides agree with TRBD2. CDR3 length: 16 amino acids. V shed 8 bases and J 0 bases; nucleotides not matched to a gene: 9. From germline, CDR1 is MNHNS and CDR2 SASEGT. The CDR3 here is CASASSLASNTGELFF. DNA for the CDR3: TGTGCCAGCGCATCTTCACTAGCGTCGAACACCGGGGAGCTGTTTTTT.